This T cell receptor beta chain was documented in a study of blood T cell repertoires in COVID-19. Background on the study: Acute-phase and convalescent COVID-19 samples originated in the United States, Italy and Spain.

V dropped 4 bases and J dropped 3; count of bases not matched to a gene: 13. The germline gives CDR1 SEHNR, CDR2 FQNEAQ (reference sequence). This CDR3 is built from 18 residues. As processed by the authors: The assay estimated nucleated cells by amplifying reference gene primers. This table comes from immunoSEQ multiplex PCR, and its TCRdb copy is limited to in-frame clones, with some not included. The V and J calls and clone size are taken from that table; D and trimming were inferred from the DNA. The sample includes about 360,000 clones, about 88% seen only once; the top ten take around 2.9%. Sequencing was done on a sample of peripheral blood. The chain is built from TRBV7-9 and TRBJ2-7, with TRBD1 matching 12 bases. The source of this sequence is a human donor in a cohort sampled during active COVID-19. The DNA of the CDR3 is TGTGCCAGCAGCTCACCCGGGACAGGGGGCTCGCACCACTACGAGCAGTACTTC. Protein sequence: CASSSPGTGGSHHYEQYF.